The entry below describes one TCR beta chain. The data were taken from a study of blood T cell repertoires in COVID-19. Study background: There were acute and convalescent COVID-19 samples, and they came from the United States, Italy and Spain. In each case, the material was cDNA or gDNA derived from T cells, B-cell-depleted T cells, or PBMCs.

Deletions cut 10 bases from V and 0 bases from J, with 15 bases between. The CDR3 is 15 amino acids. Germline CDR1 SEHNR, CDR2 FQNEAQ (reference sequence). Participants spanned ages about 18 to 90 years and resided in about 24 US areas. Per the authors' pipeline: The assay estimated nucleated cells by amplifying reference gene primers. Data came from immunoSEQ multiplex PCR; TCRdb stores just in-frame clones and leaves some out. V and J calls and clone size are copied from that table; D and trimming were computed from the DNA. The sample holds roughly 150,000 clones, about nine tenths seen once. The V and J genes are TRBV7-9 and TRBJ2-2; weak D call: TRBD2 (7 bases). Sequencing was carried out using PBMCs or T cells enriched from blood (not recorded which). The TCR was taken from a man in his fifties or sixties who had recovered from COVID-19. The CDR3 loop reads CATTRGGSNTGELFF. The CDR3 DNA reads as TGTGCCACAACTAGGGGGGGTTCGAACACCGGGGAGCTGTTTTTT.